The source of this T cell receptor (beta chain) is a study of shared clonotypes between healthy human individuals. Study at large: Donors had three CD4 naive, three CD4 memory, two CD8 naive and one CD8 memory plate apiece.

Methods used by the authors: Junction-only sequences produced by ImmunoSEQ had no quality scores, so filtering differed. The data were produced by immunoSEQ multiplex PCR, yet TCRdb's version contains in-frame clones alone and is incomplete. V and J calls and clone size are those listed in that table; D and trimming were worked out from the DNA. The data show about 2.1 million clones, approximately 92% seen once. Details on this clone: Its antigen is not identified.

Naive-designated CD8 cells lacked CD45RO, were positively enriched for CCR7, and omitted terminally differentiated effector memory CD45RA+ cells. Overall study findings and caveats: Researchers found naive subsets generally carried larger estimated richness than memory subsets.

This CDR3 contains 14 residues. In germline, CDR1 is MNHEY, CDR2 SMNVEV (reference sequence). V lost 8 bases and J 4 bases, leaving 15 bases between the germline ends. This sequence originates from a young man in good health. Some clones in this sample may be carry-over from other donors' samples. Sample: naive CD8+ T cells from PBMCs. J is TRBJ2-1 and V is TRBV27; TRBD2 is a possible D gene (5 bases). The CDR3 DNA follows: TGTGCCAGCCACGGACTCACCAATTACAATGAGCAGTTCTTC. It codes for CASHGLTNYNEQFF.